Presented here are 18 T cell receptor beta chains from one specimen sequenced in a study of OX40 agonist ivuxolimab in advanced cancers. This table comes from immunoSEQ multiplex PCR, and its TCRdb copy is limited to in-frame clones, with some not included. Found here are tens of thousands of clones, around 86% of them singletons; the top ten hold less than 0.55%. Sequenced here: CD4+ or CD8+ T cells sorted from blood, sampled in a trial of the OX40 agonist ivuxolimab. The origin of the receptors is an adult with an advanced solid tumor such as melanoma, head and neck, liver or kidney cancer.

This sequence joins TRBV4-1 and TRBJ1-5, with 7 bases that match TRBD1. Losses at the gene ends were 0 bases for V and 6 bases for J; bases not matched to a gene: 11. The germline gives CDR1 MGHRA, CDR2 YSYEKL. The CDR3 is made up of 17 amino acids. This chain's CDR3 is CASSQDYLAGGVQPQHF. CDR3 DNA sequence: TGCGCCAGCAGCCAAGATTACCTAGCAGGGGGTGTTCAGCCCCAGCATTTT.

CDR3 DNA: TGTGCCTGGGGGGAGGACAGGGACACAGATACGCAGTATTTT. Amino acids: CAWGEDRDTDTQYF. The J gene is TRBJ2-3, the V gene TRBV30, with 8 bases aligning to TRBD1. Germline-derived CDR1 and CDR2 are GTSNPN and SVGIG (reference sequence). J lost 2 bases, V lost 5 bases, and 6 bases had no gene match. The CDR3 totals 14 residues.

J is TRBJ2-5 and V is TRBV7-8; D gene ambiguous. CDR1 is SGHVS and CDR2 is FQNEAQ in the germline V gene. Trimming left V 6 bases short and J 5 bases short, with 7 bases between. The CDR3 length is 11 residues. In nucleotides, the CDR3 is TGTGCCAGCAGGGGTGGGGAGACCCAGTACTTC. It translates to CASRGGETQYF.

CDR3 residues: CSATDRGSTEAFF. CDR3 sequence (DNA): TGCAGCGCCACGGACAGGGGGAGCACTGAAGCTTTCTTT. The genes are TRBV29-1 and TRBJ1-1, with 10 bases matching TRBD1. Losses at the gene ends were 7 bases for V and 4 bases for J; bases not matched to a gene: 6. The length of the CDR3 is 13 residues. Germline loops: CDR1 SQVTM, CDR2 ANQGSEA.

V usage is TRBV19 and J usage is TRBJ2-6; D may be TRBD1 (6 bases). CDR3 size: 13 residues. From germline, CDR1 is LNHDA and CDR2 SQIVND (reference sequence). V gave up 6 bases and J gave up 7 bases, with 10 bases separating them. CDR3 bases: TGTGCCAGTAGCGCAGGGGACGCCAACGTCCTGACTTTC. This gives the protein CASSAGDANVLTF.

This CDR3 reads CASSFGTYTEAFF. CDR3 nucleotides: TGTGCCAGCAGCTTTGGGACCTACACTGAAGCTTTCTTT. The genes are TRBV7-8 and TRBJ1-1; tentative D call: TRBD1 (5 bases). Germline V CDR1 and CDR2: SGHVS, FQNEAQ. The V gene lost 3 bases and the J gene lost 3 bases, with 8 bases spanning the gap. There are 13 residues in the CDR3. The variable domain in full, with the rest retrieved from reference TRBV7-8 and TRBJ1-1, is GAGVSQSPRYKVAKRGQDVALRCDPISGHVSLFWYQQALGQGPEFLTYFQNEAQLDKSGLPSDRFFAERPEGSVSTLKIQRTQQEDSAVYLCASSFGTYTEAFFGQGTRLTVV.

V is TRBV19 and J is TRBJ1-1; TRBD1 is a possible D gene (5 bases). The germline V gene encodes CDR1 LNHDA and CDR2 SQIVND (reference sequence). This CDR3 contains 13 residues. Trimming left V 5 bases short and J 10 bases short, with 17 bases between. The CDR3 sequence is CASSSRGTRGAFF. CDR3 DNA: TGTGCCAGTAGTTCCCGGGGCACCCGAGGAGCTTTCTTT.

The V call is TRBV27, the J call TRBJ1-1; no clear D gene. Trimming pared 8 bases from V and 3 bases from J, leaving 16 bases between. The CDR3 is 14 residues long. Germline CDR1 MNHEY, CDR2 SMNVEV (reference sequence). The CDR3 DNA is TGTGCCAGCCCTCCCGGGCCCCAAGACACTGAAGCTTTCTTT. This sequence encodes CASPPGPQDTEAFF.

This CDR3 reads CASSLWGLGAETQYF. CDR3 sequence (DNA): TGTGCCAGCAGTTTATGGGGCCTCGGGGCAGAGACCCAGTACTTC. This chain uses TRBV28 with TRBJ2-5; D assignment may be TRBD1 or TRBD2 (5 bases each). The CDR3 contains 15 residues. Germline V gene sequence: CDR1 MDHEN, CDR2 SYDVKM. Trimming removed 0 bases from V and 4 bases from J, with 12 bases in between.

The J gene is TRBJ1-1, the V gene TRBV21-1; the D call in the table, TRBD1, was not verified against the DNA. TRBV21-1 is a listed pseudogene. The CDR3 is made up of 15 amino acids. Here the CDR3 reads CASSNFRTAWTEAFF. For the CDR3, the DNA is TGTGCCAGCAGCAATTTTCGGACAGCCTGGACTGAAGCTTTCTTT.

The CDR3 sequence: CASSLSGLGGNTIYF. DNA for the CDR3: TGTGCCAGCAGTTTATCAGGGTTGGGTGGAAACACCATATATTTT. The rearrangement links TRBV27 to TRBJ1-3; D unclear. The CDR3 consists of 15 residues. Germline V CDR1 and CDR2: MNHEY, SMNVEV (reference sequence). V lost 0 bases and J 3 bases, leaving 9 bases between the germline ends.

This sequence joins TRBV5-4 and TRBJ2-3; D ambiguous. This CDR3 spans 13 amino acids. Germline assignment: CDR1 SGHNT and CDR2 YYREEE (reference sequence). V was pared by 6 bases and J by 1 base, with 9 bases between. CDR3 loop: CASTFSGTDTQYF. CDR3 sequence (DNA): TGTGCCAGCACCTTTAGTGGCACAGATACGCAGTATTTT.

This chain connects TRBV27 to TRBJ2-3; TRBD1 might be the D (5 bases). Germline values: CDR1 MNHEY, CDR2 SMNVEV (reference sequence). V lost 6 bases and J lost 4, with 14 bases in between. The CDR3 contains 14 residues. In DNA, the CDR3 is TGTGCCAGCAGGGCTCAGGGTAGGGCAGATACGCAGTATTTT. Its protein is CASRAQGRADTQYF.

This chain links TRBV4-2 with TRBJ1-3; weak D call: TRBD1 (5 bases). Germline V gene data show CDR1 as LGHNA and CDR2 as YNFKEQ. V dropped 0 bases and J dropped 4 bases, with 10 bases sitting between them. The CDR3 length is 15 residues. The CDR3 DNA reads TGTGCCAGCAGCCAAGATCGGGGCTCGGGAAACACCATATATTTT. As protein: CASSQDRGSGNTIYF.

The CDR3 coding sequence is TGTGCCAGCAGCGTAGTCCTAGTCGGCTCCTACAATGAGCAGTTCTTC. Translation gives CASSVVLVGSYNEQFF. The chain joins TRBV9 to TRBJ2-1; no clear D gene. Trimming took 0 bases from V and 0 from J, leaving 10 bases between them. The length of the CDR3 is 16 residues. The germline gives CDR1 SGDLS, CDR2 YYNGEE.

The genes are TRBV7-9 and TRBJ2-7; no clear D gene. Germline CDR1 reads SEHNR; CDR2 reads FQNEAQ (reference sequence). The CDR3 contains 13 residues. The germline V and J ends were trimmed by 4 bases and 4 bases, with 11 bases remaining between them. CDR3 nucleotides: TGTGCCAGCAGCTCAGTGGGCCCTTACGAGCAGTACTTC. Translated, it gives CASSSVGPYEQYF.

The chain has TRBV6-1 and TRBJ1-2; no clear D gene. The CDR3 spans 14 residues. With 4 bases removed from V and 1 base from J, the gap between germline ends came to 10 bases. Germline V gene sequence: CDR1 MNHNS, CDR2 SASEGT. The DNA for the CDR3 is TGTGCCAGCAGTGCCGCGATTAATAACTATGGCTACACCTTC. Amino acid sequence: CASSAAINNYGYTF.

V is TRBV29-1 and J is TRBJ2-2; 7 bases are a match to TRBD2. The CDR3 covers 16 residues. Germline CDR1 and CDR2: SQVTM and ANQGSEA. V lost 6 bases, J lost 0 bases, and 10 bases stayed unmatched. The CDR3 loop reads CSVRSRGDPNTGELFF. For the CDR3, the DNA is TGCAGCGTCCGAAGTCGGGGGGACCCGAACACCGGGGAGCTGTTTTTT.